This TCR beta chain was found in a study of CD8 T cells in ankylosing spondylitis. Of note for this clonotype: A junction end diverges from the germline sequence, so it may reflect a read error.

Germline-derived CDR1 and CDR2 are SGHRS and YFSETQ. CDR3 size: 13 residues. TCRdb re-derived calls from the 5' RACE reads in MiXCR, one entry per CDR3 protein. This repertoire shows under 55,000 distinct CDR3 sequences, 6.5% to 9% found once; its top ten account for around 7.8%. The sequenced material came from blood, either unsorted or a sorted T cell fraction (not recorded which). The rearrangement joins TRBV5-1 to TRBJ1-2; D uncertain. This receptor was obtained from a female donor with ankylosing spondylitis or in good health (not recorded which). This CDR3 is CVSSWWEFYGYTF. The DNA of the CDR3 is TGCGTCAGCAGCTGGTGGGAATTCTATGGCTACACCTTC. Filled out from reference TRBV5-1 and TRBJ1-2, the complete variable domain reads KAGVTQTPRYLIKTRGQQVTLSCSPISGHRSVSWYQQTPGQGLQFLFEYFSETQRNKGNFPGRFSGRQFSNSRSEMNVSTLELGDSALYLCVSSWWEFYGYTFGSGTRLTVV.